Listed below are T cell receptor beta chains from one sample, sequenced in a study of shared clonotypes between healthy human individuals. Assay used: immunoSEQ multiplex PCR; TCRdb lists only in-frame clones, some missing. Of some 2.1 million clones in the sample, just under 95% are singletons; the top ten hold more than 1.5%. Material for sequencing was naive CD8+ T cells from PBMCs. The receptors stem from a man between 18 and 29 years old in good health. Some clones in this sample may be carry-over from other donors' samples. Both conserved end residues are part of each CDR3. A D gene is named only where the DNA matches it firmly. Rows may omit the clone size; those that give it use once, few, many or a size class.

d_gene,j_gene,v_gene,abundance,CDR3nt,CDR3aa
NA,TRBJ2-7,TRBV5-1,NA,TGCGCCAGCTCTCGCGGAACCGACTACGAGCAGTACTTC,CASSRGTDYEQYF
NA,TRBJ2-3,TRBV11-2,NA,TGTGCCAGCAGCCCCAGCGAGAGAAGGGAAGATACGCAGTATTTT,CASSPSERREDTQYF
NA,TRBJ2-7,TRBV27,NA,TGTGCCAGCATGCGGCGACTCGGAGTGGGAAACGAGCAGTACTTC,CASMRRLGVGNEQYF
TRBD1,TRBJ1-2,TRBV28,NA,TGTGCCAGCGGCGGAGGGGAGGGGGCAGGCTCTGGCTACACCTTC,CASGGGEGAGSGYTF
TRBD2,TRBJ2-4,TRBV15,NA,TGTGCCACCAGCATGTTAGCGGGAGAGGGGAACATTCAGTACTTC,CATSMLAGEGNIQYF
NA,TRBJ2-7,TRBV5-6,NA,TGTGCCAGCAGCATCCTTCGGGGCACCTACGAGCAGTACTTC,CASSILRGTYEQYF
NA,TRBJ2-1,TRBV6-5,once,TGTGCCACAGGGGAAAACTACAATGAGCAGTTCTTC,CATGENYNEQFF
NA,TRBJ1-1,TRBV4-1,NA,TGCGCCAGCAGCCTCAGACTTCCGACAGGAATGAACACTGAAGCTTTCTTT,CASSLRLPTGMNTEAFF
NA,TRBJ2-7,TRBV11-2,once,TGTGCCAGCAGCTTCATGGGGCTGAGCTCCTACGAGCAGTACTTC,CASSFMGLSSYEQYF
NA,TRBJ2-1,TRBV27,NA,TGTGCCAGCAGTCCGTACCGACCCTACAATGAGCAGTTCTTC,CASSPYRPYNEQFF
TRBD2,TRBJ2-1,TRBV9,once,TGTGCCAGCAGCTCCCGGGCGGGAGTAAATAATGAGCAGTTCTTC,CASSSRAGVNNEQFF
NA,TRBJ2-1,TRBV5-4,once,TGTGCCAGCAGCTTGGGTACCTCCTACAATGAGCAGTTCTTC,CASSLGTSYNEQFF
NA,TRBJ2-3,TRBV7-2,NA,TGTGCCAGCAGCTTATGGGCGGGGACGAGCACAGATACGCAGTATTTT,CASSLWAGTSTDTQYF
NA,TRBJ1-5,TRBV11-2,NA,TGTGCCAGCAGCCTCCAGGCTGTAGGGAATCAGCCCCAGCATTTT,CASSLQAVGNQPQHF
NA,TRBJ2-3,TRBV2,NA,TGTGCGAGCCCCCTTGGCCCAATGACTGATACGCAGTATTTT,CASPLGPMTDTQYF
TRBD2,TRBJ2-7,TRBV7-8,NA,TGTGCCAGCGCTCCAGGGCGGGGGGCAGCGGGCTACGAGCAGTACTTC,CASAPGRGAAGYEQYF
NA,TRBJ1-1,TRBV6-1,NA,TGTGCCAGCAGTGAAGGGTCCTGGAACACTGAAGCTTTCTTT,CASSEGSWNTEAFF
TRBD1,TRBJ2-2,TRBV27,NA,TGTGCCAGCAGTTTGGACAGGGCCTCAGGGGAGCTGTTTTTT,CASSLDRASGELFF
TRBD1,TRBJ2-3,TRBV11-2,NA,TGTGCCAGCAGCAGCCGACAGGGGGAAAGCACAGATACGCAGTATTTT,CASSSRQGESTDTQYF
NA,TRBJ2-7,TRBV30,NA,TGTGCCTGGAGTAAACCTTATCAGGGTACCTACGAGCAGTACTTC,CAWSKPYQGTYEQYF
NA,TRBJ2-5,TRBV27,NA,TGTGCCAGCAGTTTAAAAGGTACTGGGAACCAAGAGACCCAGTACTTC,CASSLKGTGNQETQYF
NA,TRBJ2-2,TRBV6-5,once,TGTGCCAGCGGGTTAGCGGCAAACACCGGGGAGCTGTTTTTT,CASGLAANTGELFF
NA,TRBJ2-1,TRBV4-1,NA,TGCGCCAGCAGCCCGATGGGTAATGAGCAGTTCTTC,CASSPMGNEQFF
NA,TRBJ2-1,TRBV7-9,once,TGTGCCAGCAGCTTTGGACCCGAGCAGTTCTTC,CASSFGPEQFF
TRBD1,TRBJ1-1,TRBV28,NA,TGTGCCAGCAGTTTAAGTGACAGGGGCAACACTGAAGCTTTCTTT,CASSLSDRGNTEAFF
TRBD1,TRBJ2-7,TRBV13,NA,TGTGCCAGCAGCCCCTTGGGGACAGGGGGCTACGAGCAGTACTTC,CASSPLGTGGYEQYF
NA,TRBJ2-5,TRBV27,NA,TGTGCCAGCAGTCCCCGGACAGAACAAGAGACCCAGTACTTC,CASSPRTEQETQYF
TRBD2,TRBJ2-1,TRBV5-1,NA,TGCGCCAGCAGCTTGTACGCGGGAGCCGTGGATGAGCAGTTCTTC,CASSLYAGAVDEQFF
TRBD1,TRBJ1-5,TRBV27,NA,TGTGCCAGCAGCCCGGACAGGAGAGGTCAGCCCCAGCATTTT,CASSPDRRGQPQHF
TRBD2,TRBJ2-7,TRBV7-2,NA,TGTGCCAGCAGGGTGGCGGGAGACCACGAGCAGTACTTC,CASRVAGDHEQYF
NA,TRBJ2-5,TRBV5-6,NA,TGTGCCAGCAGCATCGGATGGGGGCAAGAGACCCAGTACTTC,CASSIGWGQETQYF
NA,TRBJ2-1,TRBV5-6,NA,TGTGCCAGCAGCTTGGTCAGTAATGAGCAGTTCTTC,CASSLVSNEQFF
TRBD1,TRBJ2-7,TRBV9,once,TGTGCCAGCAGCACCCGGACAGGGACCTACGAGCAGTACTTC,CASSTRTGTYEQYF